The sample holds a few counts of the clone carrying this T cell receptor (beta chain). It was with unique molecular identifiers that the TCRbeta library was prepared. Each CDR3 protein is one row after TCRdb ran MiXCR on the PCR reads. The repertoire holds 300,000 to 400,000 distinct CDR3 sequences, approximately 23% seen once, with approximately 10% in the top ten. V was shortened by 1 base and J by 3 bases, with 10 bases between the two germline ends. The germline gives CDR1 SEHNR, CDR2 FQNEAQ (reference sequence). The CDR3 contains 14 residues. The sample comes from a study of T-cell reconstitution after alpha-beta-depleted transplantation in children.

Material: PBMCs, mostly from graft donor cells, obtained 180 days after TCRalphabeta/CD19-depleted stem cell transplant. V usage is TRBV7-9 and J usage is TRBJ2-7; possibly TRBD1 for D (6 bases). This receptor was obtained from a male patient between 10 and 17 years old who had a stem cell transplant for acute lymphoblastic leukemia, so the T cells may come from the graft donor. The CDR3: CASSLGGTIYEQYF. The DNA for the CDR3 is TGTGCCAGCAGCTTAGGAGGGACAATCTACGAGCAGTACTTC. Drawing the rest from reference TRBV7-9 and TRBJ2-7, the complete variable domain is DTGVSQNPRHKITKRGQNVTFRCDPISEHNRLYWYRQTLGQGPEFLTYFQNEAQLEKSRLLSDRFSAERPKGSFSTLEIQRTEQGDSAMYLCASSLGGTIYEQYFGPGTRLTVT.